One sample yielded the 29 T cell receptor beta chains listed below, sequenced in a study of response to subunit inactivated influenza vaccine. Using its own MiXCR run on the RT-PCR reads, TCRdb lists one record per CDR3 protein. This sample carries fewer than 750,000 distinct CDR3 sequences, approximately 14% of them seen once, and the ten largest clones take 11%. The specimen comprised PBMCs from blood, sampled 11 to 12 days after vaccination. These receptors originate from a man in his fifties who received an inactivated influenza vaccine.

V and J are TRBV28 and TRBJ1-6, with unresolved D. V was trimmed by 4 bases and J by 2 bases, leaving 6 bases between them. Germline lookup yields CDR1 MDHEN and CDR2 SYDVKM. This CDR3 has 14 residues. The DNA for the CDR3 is TGTGCCAGCAGTTCGCGTCCCTATAATTCACCCCTCCACTTT. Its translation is CASSSRPYNSPLHF.

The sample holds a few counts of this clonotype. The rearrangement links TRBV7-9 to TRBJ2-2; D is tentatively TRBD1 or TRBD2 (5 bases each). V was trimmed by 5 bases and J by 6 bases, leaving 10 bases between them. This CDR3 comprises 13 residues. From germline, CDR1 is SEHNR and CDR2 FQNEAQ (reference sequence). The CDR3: CASSAQGAGELFF. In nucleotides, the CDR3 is TGTGCCAGCAGCGCGCAGGGAGCCGGGGAGCTGTTTTTT.

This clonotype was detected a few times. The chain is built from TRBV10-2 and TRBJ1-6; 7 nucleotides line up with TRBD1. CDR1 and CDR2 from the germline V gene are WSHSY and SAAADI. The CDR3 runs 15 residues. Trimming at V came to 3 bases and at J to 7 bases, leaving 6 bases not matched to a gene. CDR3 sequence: CASSDRQGWNSPLHF. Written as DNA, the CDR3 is TGCGCCAGCAGTGACCGACAGGGATGGAATTCACCCCTCCACTTT.

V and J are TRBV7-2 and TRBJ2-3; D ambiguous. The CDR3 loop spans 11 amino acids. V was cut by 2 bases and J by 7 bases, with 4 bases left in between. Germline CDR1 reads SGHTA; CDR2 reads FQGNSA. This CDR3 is CASSLRYTQYF. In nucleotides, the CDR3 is TGTGCCAGCAGCTTACGTTATACGCAGTATTTT.

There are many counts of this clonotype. CDR3: CASSLGTTYEQYF. The CDR3 DNA is TGTGCCAGCAGTCTCGGGACTACCTACGAGCAGTACTTC. The J gene is TRBJ2-7, the V gene TRBV12-3 or TRBV12-4, with 7 bases lining up with TRBD2. J was trimmed by 2 bases and V by 5 bases; bases with no gene match: 3. The CDR3 is made up of 13 amino acids.

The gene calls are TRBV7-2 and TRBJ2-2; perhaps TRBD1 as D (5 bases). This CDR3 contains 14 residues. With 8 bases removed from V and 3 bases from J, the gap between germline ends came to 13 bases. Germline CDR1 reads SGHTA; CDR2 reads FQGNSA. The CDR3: CASGLDMHTGELFF. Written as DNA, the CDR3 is TGTGCCAGCGGTTTGGACATGCACACCGGGGAGCTGTTTTTT.

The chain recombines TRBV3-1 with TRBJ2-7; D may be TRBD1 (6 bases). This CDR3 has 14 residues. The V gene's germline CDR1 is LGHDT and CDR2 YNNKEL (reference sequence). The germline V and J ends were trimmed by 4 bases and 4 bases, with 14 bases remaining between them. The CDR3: CASSPSVTGYEQYF. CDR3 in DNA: TGTGCCAGCAGCCCTTCAGTGACAGGTTACGAGCAGTACTTC.

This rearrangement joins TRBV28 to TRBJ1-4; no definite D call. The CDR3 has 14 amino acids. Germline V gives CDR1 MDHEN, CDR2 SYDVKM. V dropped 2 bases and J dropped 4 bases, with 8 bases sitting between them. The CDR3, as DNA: TGTGCCAGCAGTTTACCGGGCAGTAATGAAAAACTGTTTTTT. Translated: CASSLPGSNEKLFF.

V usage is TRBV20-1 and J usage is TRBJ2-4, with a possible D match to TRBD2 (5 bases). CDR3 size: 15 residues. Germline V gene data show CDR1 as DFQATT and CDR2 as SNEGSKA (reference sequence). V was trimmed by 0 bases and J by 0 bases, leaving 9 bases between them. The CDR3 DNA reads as TGCAGTGCTAGAGATGGCAGCGGAGCCAAAAACATTCAGTACTTC. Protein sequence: CSARDGSGAKNIQYF.

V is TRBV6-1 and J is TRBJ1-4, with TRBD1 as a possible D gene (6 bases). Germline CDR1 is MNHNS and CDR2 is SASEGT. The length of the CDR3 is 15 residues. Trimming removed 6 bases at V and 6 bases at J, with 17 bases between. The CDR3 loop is CASSPTGTIDEKLFF. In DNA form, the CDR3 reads TGTGCCAGCAGCCCTACCGGGACAATAGATGAAAAACTGTTTTTT.

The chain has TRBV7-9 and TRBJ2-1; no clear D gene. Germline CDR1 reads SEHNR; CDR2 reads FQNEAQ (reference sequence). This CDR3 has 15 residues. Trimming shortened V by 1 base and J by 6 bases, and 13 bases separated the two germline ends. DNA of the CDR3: TGTGCCAGCAGCTTAGACCTGGGAAGCTTCAATGAGCAGTTCTTC. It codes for CASSLDLGSFNEQFF.

Here the CDR3 DNA reads TGTGCCATCAGTGTGGACGGCTCCTACAATGAGCAGTTCTTC. Its translation is CAISVDGSYNEQFF. The chain recombines TRBV10-3 with TRBJ2-1; no clear D gene. The ends were cut back, 4 bases at V and 0 bases at J, with 7 bases in the middle. CDR1 ENHRY and CDR2 SYGVKD come from the germline V gene. The CDR3 covers 14 residues.

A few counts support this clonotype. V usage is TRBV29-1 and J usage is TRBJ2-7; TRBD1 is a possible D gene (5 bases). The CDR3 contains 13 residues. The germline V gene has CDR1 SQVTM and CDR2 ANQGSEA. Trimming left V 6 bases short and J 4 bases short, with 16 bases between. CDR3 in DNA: TGCAGCGTCATCCAAGGGGTCGGATACGAGCAGTACTTC. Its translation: CSVIQGVGYEQYF.

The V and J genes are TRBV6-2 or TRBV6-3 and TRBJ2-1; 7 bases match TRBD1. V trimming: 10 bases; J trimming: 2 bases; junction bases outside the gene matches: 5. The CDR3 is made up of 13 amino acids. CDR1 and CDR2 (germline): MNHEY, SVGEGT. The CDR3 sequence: CAILQGPYNEQFF. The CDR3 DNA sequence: TGTGCCATCTTACAGGGGCCCTACAATGAGCAGTTCTTC.

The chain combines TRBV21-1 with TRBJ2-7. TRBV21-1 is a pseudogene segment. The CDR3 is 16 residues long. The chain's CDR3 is CASSKASGYRVYEQYF. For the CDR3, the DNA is TGTGCCAGCAGCAAAGCTTCTGGTTATCGGGTCTACGAGCAGTACTTC.

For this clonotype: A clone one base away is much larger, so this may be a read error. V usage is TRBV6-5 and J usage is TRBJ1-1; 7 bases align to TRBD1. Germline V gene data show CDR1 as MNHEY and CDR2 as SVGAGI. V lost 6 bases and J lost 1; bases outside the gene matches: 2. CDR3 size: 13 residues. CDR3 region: CASRYRGNTEAFF. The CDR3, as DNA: TGTGCCAGCAGGTACAGGGGGAACACTGAAGCTTTCTTT.

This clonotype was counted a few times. The CDR3 nucleotides are TGTGCCAGCAGTGAAGCAAGAGGGTGGATGGGAGAGACCCAGTACTTC. As protein: CASSEARGWMGETQYF. The rearrangement joins TRBV2 to TRBJ2-5, with D perhaps TRBD2 (5 bases). The germline CDR1 and CDR2 sequences are SNHLY and FYNNEI. V was pared by 0 bases and J by 4 bases, with 15 bases between. The CDR3 totals 16 residues.

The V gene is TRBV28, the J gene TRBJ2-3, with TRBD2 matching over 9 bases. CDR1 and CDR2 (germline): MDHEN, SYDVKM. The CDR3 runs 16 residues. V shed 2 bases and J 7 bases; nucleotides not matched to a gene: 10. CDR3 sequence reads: CASSLRREGRKNTQYF. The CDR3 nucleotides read TGTGCCAGCAGTTTACGGCGGGAGGGCCGTAAAAATACGCAGTATTTT.

CDR3 coding DNA: TGTGCCACCAGTGAAGGGACAGGTAGGGCGTATGGCTACACCTTC. Translated, it gives CATSEGTGRAYGYTF. The chain recombines TRBV24-1 with TRBJ1-2; TRBD1 matches 8 bases. In germline, CDR1 is KGHDR, CDR2 SFDVKD. Trimming at V came to 4 bases and at J to 5 bases, leaving 8 bases not matched to a gene. The CDR3 totals 15 residues.

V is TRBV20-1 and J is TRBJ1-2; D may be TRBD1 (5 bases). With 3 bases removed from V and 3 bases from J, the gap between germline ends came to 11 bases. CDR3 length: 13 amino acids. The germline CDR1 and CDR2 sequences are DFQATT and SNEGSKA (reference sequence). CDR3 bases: TGCAGTGCTAGTATCCGGGGGGACTATGGCTACACCTTC. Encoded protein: CSASIRGDYGYTF.

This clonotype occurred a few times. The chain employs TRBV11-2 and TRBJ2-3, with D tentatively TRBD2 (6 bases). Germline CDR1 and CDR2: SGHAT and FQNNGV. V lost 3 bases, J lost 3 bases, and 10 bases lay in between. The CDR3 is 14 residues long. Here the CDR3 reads CASSFRGMTDTQYF. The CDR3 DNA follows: TGTGCCAGCAGCTTCCGGGGGATGACAGATACGCAGTATTTT.

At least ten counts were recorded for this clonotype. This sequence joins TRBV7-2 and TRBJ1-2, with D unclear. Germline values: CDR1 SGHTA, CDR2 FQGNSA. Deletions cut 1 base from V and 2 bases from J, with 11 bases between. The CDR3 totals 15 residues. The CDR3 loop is CASSLGSLLNYGYTF. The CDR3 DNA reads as TGTGCCAGCAGCTTAGGCTCCCTTCTGAACTATGGCTACACCTTC.

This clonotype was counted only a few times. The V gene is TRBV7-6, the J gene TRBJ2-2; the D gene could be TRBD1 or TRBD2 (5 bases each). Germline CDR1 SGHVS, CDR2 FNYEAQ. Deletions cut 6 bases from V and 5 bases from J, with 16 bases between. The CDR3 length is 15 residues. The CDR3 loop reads CASSHRDGVTGELFF. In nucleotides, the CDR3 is TGTGCCAGCAGTCATAGGGACGGGGTTACCGGGGAGCTGTTTTTT.

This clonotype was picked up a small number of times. The CDR3 protein is CASLLAGTYEQYF. The CDR3 DNA follows: TGTGCCAGCCTACTAGCGGGGACCTACGAGCAGTACTTC. The chain links TRBV6-2 or TRBV6-3 to TRBJ2-7, with 10 positions matching TRBD2. Germline trimming cut 8 bases from V and 2 bases from J; bases unmatched to any gene: 3. The germline gives CDR1 MNHEY, CDR2 SVGEGT. The CDR3 consists of 13 residues.

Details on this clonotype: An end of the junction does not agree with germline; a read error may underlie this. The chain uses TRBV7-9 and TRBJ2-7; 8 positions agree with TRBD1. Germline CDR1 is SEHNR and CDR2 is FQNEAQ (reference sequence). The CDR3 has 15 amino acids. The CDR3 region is CASNLAPGGLNEQYF. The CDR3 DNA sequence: TGTGCCAGCAACTTAGCTCCAGGGGGCTTGAACGAGCAGTACTTC.

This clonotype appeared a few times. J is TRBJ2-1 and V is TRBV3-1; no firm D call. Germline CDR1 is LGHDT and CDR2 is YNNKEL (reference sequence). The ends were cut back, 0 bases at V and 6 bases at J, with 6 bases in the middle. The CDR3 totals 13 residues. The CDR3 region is CASSQETFNEQFF. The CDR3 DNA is TGTGCCAGCAGCCAAGAAACTTTCAATGAGCAGTTCTTC.

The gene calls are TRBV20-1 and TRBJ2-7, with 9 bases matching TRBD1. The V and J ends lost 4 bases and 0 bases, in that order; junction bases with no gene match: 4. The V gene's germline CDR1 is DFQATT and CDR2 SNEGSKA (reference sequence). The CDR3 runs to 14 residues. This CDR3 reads CSATGTGSSYEQYF. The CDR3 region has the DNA TGCAGTGCTACCGGGACAGGGAGCTCCTACGAGCAGTACTTC.

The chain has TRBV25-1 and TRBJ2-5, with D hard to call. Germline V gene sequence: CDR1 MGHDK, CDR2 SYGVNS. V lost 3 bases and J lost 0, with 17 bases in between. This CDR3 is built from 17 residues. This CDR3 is CASSEAPMFDYQETQYF. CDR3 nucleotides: TGTGCCAGCAGTGAGGCACCAATGTTTGATTACCAAGAGACCCAGTACTTC.

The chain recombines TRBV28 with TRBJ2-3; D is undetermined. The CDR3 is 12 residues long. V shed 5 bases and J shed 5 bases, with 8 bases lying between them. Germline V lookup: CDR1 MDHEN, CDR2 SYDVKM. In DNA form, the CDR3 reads TGTGCCAGCAGTGCCCAGTTAGATACGCAGTATTTT. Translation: CASSAQLDTQYF.